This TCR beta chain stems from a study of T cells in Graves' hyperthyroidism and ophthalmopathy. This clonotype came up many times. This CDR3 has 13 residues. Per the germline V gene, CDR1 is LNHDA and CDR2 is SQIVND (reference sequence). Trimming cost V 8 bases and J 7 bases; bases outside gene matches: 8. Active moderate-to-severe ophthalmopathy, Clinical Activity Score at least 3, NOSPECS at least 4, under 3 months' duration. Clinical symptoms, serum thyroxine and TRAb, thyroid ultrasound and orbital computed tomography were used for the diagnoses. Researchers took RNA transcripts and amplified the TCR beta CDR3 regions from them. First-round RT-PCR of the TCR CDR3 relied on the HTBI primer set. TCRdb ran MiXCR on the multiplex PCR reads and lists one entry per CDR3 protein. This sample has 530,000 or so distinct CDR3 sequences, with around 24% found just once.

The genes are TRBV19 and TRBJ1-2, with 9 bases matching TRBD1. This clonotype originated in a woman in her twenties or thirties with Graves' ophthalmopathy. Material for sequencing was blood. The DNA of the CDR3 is TGTGCCAGTCTCCCGGGACAGGGTACTGGCTACACCTTC. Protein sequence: CASLPGQGTGYTF.